The T cell receptor (beta chain) under discussion was sequenced for a study of early T cells in non-severe SARS-CoV-2 infection. In germline, CDR1 is SGHVS, CDR2 FQNEAQ. V gave up 1 base and J gave up 0 bases, with 7 bases separating them. The CDR3 totals 14 residues. Via MiXCR, TCRdb re-called the 5' RACE reads, giving one row per CDR3 protein. Among tens of thousands of distinct CDR3 sequences listed, 9.5% were seen once. The sample holds a few counts of this clonotype. The specimen sequenced was whole blood. The receptor comes from an adult who was a healthcare worker with PCR-confirmed SARS-CoV-2 infection or an uninfected control (not recorded which). V and J are TRBV7-8 and TRBJ2-7; D not certain. CDR3 nucleotides: TGTGCCAGCAGCTTAGGTAGGGACTCCTACGAGCAGTACTTC. Amino acid sequence: CASSLGRDSYEQYF.